These 14 T cell receptor beta chains originate from one sample sequenced in a study of cytomegalovirus exposure and HLA in healthy donors. PCR involved 60 Vbeta and 13 Jbeta primers. Clones were sequenced by immunoSEQ multiplex PCR, and TCRdb holds only the in-frame ones, with some missing. Of fewer than 350,000 clones in the sample, around 90% were seen once. The specimen sequenced was PBMCs. These TCRs come from a woman in her late teens or twenties in good health and CMV-seronegative.

This chain connects TRBV13 to TRBJ2-7, with unresolved D. V lost 0 bases and J 3 bases, leaving 6 bases between the germline ends. This CDR3 has 13 amino acids. Per germline, CDR1 PRHDT and CDR2 FYEKMQ (reference sequence). DNA of the CDR3: TGTGCCAGCAGCTTAGGGACACACTACGAGCAGTACTTC. Translation: CASSLGTHYEQYF.

As concerns this clone: The germline gene is not matched at one end of the junction; a read error may be the cause. Other nucleotide sequences in the sample specify the same CDR3. The chain uses TRBV29-1 and TRBJ1-6, with D maybe TRBD1 (5 bases). CDR3 length equals 16 residues. Germline V gene data show CDR1 as SQVTM and CDR2 as ANQGSEA. The CDR3 DNA sequence: TGCAGCGTTGAATCCCCCGAGGACAAAAATAATTCCCCCCTCCACTTT. Translated: CSVESPEDKNNSPLHF.

V gene TRBV7-9 combines with J gene TRBJ2-2, with D possibly TRBD1 on 5 matching bases. Germline V lookup: CDR1 SEHNR, CDR2 FQNEAQ (reference sequence). The ends were cut back, 1 base at V and 0 bases at J, with 12 bases in the middle. The CDR3 covers 17 residues. Here the CDR3 reads CASSLDVGRANTGELFF. CDR3 coding DNA: TGTGCCAGCAGCTTAGATGTGGGCAGGGCGAACACCGGGGAGCTGTTTTTT.

CDR3 DNA sequence: TGTGCCAGCAGCTTATCAGGGGCGGACACCATATATTTT. Amino acids: CASSLSGADTIYF. V usage is TRBV5-4 and J usage is TRBJ1-3; the D gene is possibly TRBD1 (6 bases). The germline V gene encodes CDR1 SGHNT and CDR2 YYREEE (reference sequence). Trimming left V 2 bases short and J 8 bases short, with 11 bases between. The CDR3 length is 13 residues.

This chain links TRBV2 with TRBJ1-2; D remains ambiguous. The CDR3 has 16 amino acids. Trimming left V 0 bases short and J 3 bases short, with 14 bases between. Germline V gives CDR1 SNHLY, CDR2 FYNNEI. The chain's CDR3 is CASSEALREFDYGYTF. The CDR3 DNA sequence: TGTGCCAGCAGTGAAGCGCTTCGGGAGTTCGACTATGGCTACACCTTC.

This chain connects TRBV18 to TRBJ2-5; tentatively, D is TRBD2 (5 bases). V lost 3 bases and J lost 1, with 15 bases in between. Germline V gene lookup returns CDR1 KGHSH and CDR2 LQKENI. The CDR3 loop spans 16 amino acids. The CDR3 region has the DNA TGTGCCAGCTCACCCTGGGAGAGTATAGGCCAAGAGACCCAGTACTTC. It is translated as CASSPWESIGQETQYF.

The genes are TRBV28 and TRBJ1-2; maybe TRBD1 (6 bases). The CDR3 covers 14 residues. Germline V lookup: CDR1 MDHEN, CDR2 SYDVKM. Trimming shortened V by 6 bases and J by 2 bases, and 13 bases separated the two germline ends. CDR3 protein: CASRFPDRNYGYTF. The CDR3 region has the DNA TGTGCCAGCAGGTTCCCCGACAGGAACTATGGCTACACCTTC.

This rearrangement joins TRBV7-9 to TRBJ1-1; D not resolved. The germline CDR1 and CDR2 sequences are SEHNR and FQNEAQ (reference sequence). The CDR3 sequence is 14 residues long. V gave up 6 bases and J gave up 6 bases, with 17 bases separating them. This CDR3 is CASSPAFYEAEAFF. CDR3 bases: TGTGCCAGCAGTCCTGCGTTTTATGAAGCTGAAGCTTTCTTT. The entire variable domain, with the rest obtained from reference TRBV7-9 and TRBJ1-1, is as follows: DTGVSQNPRHKITKRGQNVTFRCDPISEHNRLYWYRQTLGQGPEFLTYFQNEAQLEKSRLLSDRFSAERPKGSFSTLEIQRTEQGDSAMYLCASSPAFYEAEAFFGQGTRLTVV.

The chain has TRBV5-6 and TRBJ2-5, with D perhaps matching TRBD2 (6 bases). Per germline, CDR1 SGHDT and CDR2 YYEEEE. Trimming cost V 4 bases and J 5 bases, with 15 bases left between them. This CDR3 has 14 amino acids. The CDR3 sequence is CASSPGGGFETQYF. The CDR3 coding sequence is TGTGCCAGCAGCCCCGGCGGAGGGTTTGAGACCCAGTACTTC.

The V and J genes are TRBV7-9 and TRBJ2-1, with 9 bases lining up with TRBD2. Looked up from germline, CDR1 is SEHNR and CDR2 is FQNEAQ (reference sequence). The V and J ends lost 5 bases and 4 bases, in that order; junction bases with no gene match: 9. The CDR3 spans 16 residues. As DNA, the CDR3 is TGTGCCAGCAGCACCCGGGAGGCGGGGGGGTACAATGAGCAGTTCTTC. Protein: CASSTREAGGYNEQFF. Variable domain in full (rest from reference TRBV7-9 and TRBJ2-1): DTGVSQNPRHKITKRGQNVTFRCDPISEHNRLYWYRQTLGQGPEFLTYFQNEAQLEKSRLLSDRFSAERPKGSFSTLEIQRTEQGDSAMYLCASSTREAGGYNEQFFGPGTRLTVL.

There are a few counts of this clone. The genes are TRBV27 and TRBJ1-2; 7 positions agree with TRBD1. Losses at the gene ends were 0 bases for V and 2 bases for J; bases not matched to a gene: 9. The CDR3 runs to 17 residues. Germline loops: CDR1 MNHEY, CDR2 SMNVEV (reference sequence). The CDR3 is CASSLSRDGQANYGYTF. CDR3 sequence (DNA): TGTGCCAGCAGTTTATCCCGGGACGGACAGGCGAACTATGGCTACACCTTC.

A remark on this clone: The same CDR3 arises from other DNA sequences in this sample as well. The J gene is TRBJ2-3, the V gene TRBV4-2; D is perhaps TRBD2 (5 bases). Per germline, CDR1 LGHNA and CDR2 YNFKEQ. There are 13 residues in the CDR3. The V end was cut by 2 bases, the J end by 5 bases, with 8 bases between. CDR3 sequence: CASSQFRGDTQYF. CDR3 nucleotides: TGTGCCAGCAGCCAATTCCGGGGAGATACGCAGTATTTT.

This clone came up once. The germline gene is not matched at one end of the junction; a read error may be the cause. The chain uses TRBV7-9 and TRBJ1-1; D gene unclear. Germline loops: CDR1 SEHNR, CDR2 FQNEAQ (reference sequence). There are 11 residues in the CDR3. This CDR3 reads CSSTGGTEAFF. In DNA form, the CDR3 reads TGTTCCAGCACTGGAGGAACTGAAGCTTTCTTT.

This chain links TRBV5-1 with TRBJ2-5, with 12 bases that match TRBD2. The CDR3 length is 15 residues. The germline gives CDR1 SGHRS, CDR2 YFSETQ. J was trimmed by 2 bases and V by 5 bases; bases with no gene match: 4. CDR3 region: CASRAGLAGQETQYF. CDR3 nucleotide sequence: TGCGCCAGCAGGGCCGGACTAGCGGGGCAAGAGACCCAGTACTTC. Based on the CDR3 plus reference TRBV5-1 and TRBJ2-5, the full variable domain is KAGVTQTPRYLIKTRGQQVTLSCSPISGHRSVSWYQQTPGQGLQFLFEYFSETQRNKGNFPGRFSGRQFSNSRSEMNVSTLELGDSALYLCASRAGLAGQETQYFGPGTRLLVL.